A single sample gave rise to the 27 T cell receptor beta chains below, sequenced in a study of control samples from healthy donors and cancer patients. Some clones are missing from TCRdb's copy, which holds only in-frame ones; the method was immunoSEQ multiplex PCR. The data hold 130,000 to 150,000 clones, with roughly 93% observed a single time. Sequenced sample: blood. These receptors all come from a man aged 18 to 35 in good health.

The V gene is TRBV4-1, the J gene TRBJ2-1; 9 nucleotides agree with TRBD2. Looked up from germline, CDR1 is MGHRA and CDR2 is YSYEKL. The CDR3 runs 15 residues. After removal of 3 bases from V and 10 bases from J, the junction contained 10 bases not matched to a gene. The CDR3 DNA follows: TGCGCCAGCAGCCAGCTGAGGGGGCTAGCGGGGGAGCAGTTCTTC. The encoded protein is CASSQLRGLAGEQFF.

The chain has TRBV9 and TRBJ2-2; no firm D call. The germline V and J ends were trimmed by 2 bases and 9 bases, with 8 bases remaining between them. The CDR3 covers 12 residues. CDR1 and CDR2 from the germline V gene are SGDLS and YYNGEE. The CDR3 nucleotides read TGTGCCAGCAGCGTTGGCAGTCGGGAGCTGTTTTTT. Its translation: CASSVGSRELFF.

This clone was counted once. The J gene is TRBJ1-1, the V gene TRBV12-3 or TRBV12-4, with 7 bases that match TRBD1. The CDR3 is made up of 13 amino acids. V lost 6 bases to trimming and J lost 6 bases; unmatched junction nucleotides: 7. CDR3 sequence: CASSNRQGAEAFF. The DNA of the CDR3 is TGTGCCAGCAGCAACCGACAGGGCGCTGAAGCTTTCTTT.

The table lists this clone with a count of one. This rearrangement joins TRBV11-2 to TRBJ2-7; D is possibly TRBD2 (6 bases). Germline-derived CDR1 and CDR2 are SGHAT and FQNNGV. V gave up 1 base and J gave up 0 bases, with 10 bases separating them. This CDR3 has 15 residues. The CDR3 DNA follows: TGTGCCAGCAGCTTAGTCCGGGGGTACTCCTACGAGCAGTACTTC. Translating gives CASSLVRGYSYEQYF. Looking up the rest from reference TRBV11-2 and TRBJ2-7 gives the full variable domain: EAGVAQSPRYKIIEKRQSVAFWCNPISGHATLYWYQQILGQGPKLLIQFQNNGVVDDSQLPKDRFSAERLKGVDSTLKIQPAKLEDSAVYLCASSLVRGYSYEQYFGPGTRLTVT.

V gene TRBV30 combines with J gene TRBJ2-3; D is perhaps TRBD2 (6 bases). Germline V gene lookup returns CDR1 GTSNPN and CDR2 SVGIG (reference sequence). Trimming pared 5 bases from V and 1 base from J, leaving 10 bases between. The CDR3 is 13 residues long. The CDR3: CAWATGGTDTQYF. The CDR3 DNA reads as TGTGCCTGGGCGACGGGGGGCACAGATACGCAGTATTTT.

The chain recombines TRBV30 with TRBJ1-2, with D possibly being TRBD1 (5 bases). Trimming removed 3 bases at V and 4 bases at J, with 21 bases between. Per the germline V gene, CDR1 is GTSNPN and CDR2 is SVGIG (reference sequence). This CDR3 has 16 amino acids. The CDR3 nucleotides read TGTGCCTGGAGCCCCCTCGGGCAGGGAGGGATCTATGGCTACACCTTC. Translated, it gives CAWSPLGQGGIYGYTF.

The chain uses TRBV1 and TRBJ1-6. TRBV1 is deemed a pseudogene. The CDR3 is 15 residues long. In DNA, the CDR3 is TGCACCAGCAGCTCGGGCCCGGCCGAGGATTCACCCCTCCACTTT. It specifies CTSSSGPAEDSPLHF.

The rearrangement links TRBV27 to TRBJ1-5; TRBD1 is a possible D gene (5 bases). Between the trimmed V and J ends, which lost 5 bases and 4 bases, there was a span of 21 bases. There are 17 residues in the CDR3. Germline CDR1 and CDR2: MNHEY and SMNVEV (reference sequence). CDR3 amino acids: CASSATPPGARNQPQHF. CDR3 nucleotide sequence: TGTGCCAGCAGTGCCACCCCCCCCGGGGCGCGGAATCAGCCCCAGCATTTT.

J is TRBJ2-7 and V is TRBV28, with D uncertain. Germline assignment: CDR1 MDHEN and CDR2 SYDVKM. The V and J ends lost 3 bases and 0 bases respectively, with 6 bases between them. There are 13 residues in the CDR3. The DNA of the CDR3 is TGTGCCAGCAGTTTTACCGACTCCTACGAGCAGTACTTC. It yields the protein CASSFTDSYEQYF.

The chain combines TRBV30 with TRBJ2-6, with TRBD1 matching 8 bases. Germline lookup yields CDR1 GTSNPN and CDR2 SVGIG (reference sequence). V was pared by 2 bases and J by 1 base, with 4 bases of the junction left unmatched. The CDR3 totals 16 residues. The CDR3 region has the DNA TGTGCCTGGAGTCCTTGGACAGGGTCTGGGGCCAACGTCCTGACTTTC. Translated, it gives CAWSPWTGSGANVLTF.

The chain joins TRBV29-1 to TRBJ2-1, with TRBD2 matching over 10 bases. The CDR3 totals 13 residues. Germline V gene lookup returns CDR1 SQVTM and CDR2 ANQGSEA. The ends lost 4 bases at V and 13 bases at J; junction bases unmatched: 10. CDR3 sequence reads: CSVGEASGSLQFF. For the CDR3, the DNA is TGCAGCGTTGGAGAGGCTAGCGGGAGCCTCCAGTTCTTC.

The rearrangement links TRBV4-2 to TRBJ1-3, with D possibly matching TRBD1 (6 bases). Trimming took 4 bases from V and 3 from J, leaving 13 bases between them. The CDR3 covers 15 residues. Looked up from germline, CDR1 is LGHNA and CDR2 is YNFKEQ. The CDR3 DNA is TGTGCCAGCAGCCGTACAGGGCAGGGTGGAAACACCATATATTTT. Translated: CASSRTGQGGNTIYF.

The V gene is TRBV2, the J gene TRBJ2-7, with D possibly TRBD2 on 5 matching bases. The V and J ends lost 1 base and 2 bases respectively, with 9 bases between them. The CDR3 has 14 amino acids. The V gene's germline CDR1 is SNHLY and CDR2 FYNNEI. The CDR3 reads CASSEVRGPYEQYF. The DNA for the CDR3 is TGTGCCAGCAGTGAAGTTCGAGGGCCCTACGAGCAGTACTTC. The full variable domain, rest sourced from reference TRBV2 and TRBJ2-7, is EPEVTQTPSHQVTQMGQEVILRCVPISNHLYFYWYRQILGQKVEFLVSFYNNEISEKSEIFDDQFSVERPDGSNFTLKIRSTKLEDSAMYFCASSEVRGPYEQYFGPGTRLTVT.

In its sample, this clone was seen once. This chain joins TRBV5-4 and TRBJ2-5; possibly TRBD1 or TRBD2 for D (6 bases each). This CDR3 region has 15 residues. In germline, CDR1 is SGHNT, CDR2 YYREEE (reference sequence). The V end lost 3 bases, the J end lost 4 bases, and 16 bases lay between the germline ends. The CDR3 loop reads CASSSTLGGLETQYF. The CDR3 nucleotides are TGTGCCAGCAGCTCTACGTTGGGGGGCCTAGAGACCCAGTACTTC.

The V gene is TRBV3-1 (or the pseudogene TRBV3-2), the J gene TRBJ2-2; no reliable D call. CDR3 length: 14 amino acids. V was trimmed by 1 base and J by 6 bases, leaving 9 bases between them. Germline CDR1 reads LGHDT; CDR2 reads YNNKEL (reference sequence). CDR3 region: CASSQVWEAGELFF. The CDR3 region has the DNA TGTGCCAGCAGCCAAGTTTGGGAAGCCGGGGAGCTGTTTTTT.

The V call is TRBV18, the J call TRBJ2-1, with 13 bases identical to TRBD2. The junction had 12 bases not matched to a gene; V was cut back by 6 bases and J by 1 base. Germline assignment: CDR1 KGHSH and CDR2 LQKENI. The CDR3 loop spans 19 amino acids. For the CDR3, the DNA is TGTGCCAGCTCTACACCATACGGGACTAGCGGGATTTCCTACAATGAGCAGTTCTTC. Its protein is CASSTPYGTSGISYNEQFF. Full variable domain (rest looked up from reference TRBV18 and TRBJ2-1): NAGVMQNPRHLVRRRGQEARLRCSPMKGHSHVYWYRQLPEEGLKFMVYLQKENIIDESGMPKERFSAEFPKEGPSILRIQQVVRGDSAAYFCASSTPYGTSGISYNEQFFGPGTRLTVL.

This chain connects TRBV12-3 or TRBV12-4 to TRBJ2-7; D remains unclear. Trimming stripped 2 bases from V and 3 bases from J, with 2 bases between. The CDR3 has 11 amino acids. The CDR3 protein is CASSLNYEQYF. Here the CDR3 DNA reads TGTGCCAGCAGTTTAAACTACGAGCAGTACTTC.

The V call is TRBV7-9, the J call TRBJ1-4; D perhaps matches TRBD1 (5 bases). This CDR3 is 14 amino acids long. Germline V lookup: CDR1 SEHNR, CDR2 FQNEAQ (reference sequence). V lost 8 bases and J lost 10, with 20 bases in between. CDR3 DNA sequence: TGTGCCAGCCGCGTACGGGACGAGATGGGAAAACTGTTTTTT. Translation: CASRVRDEMGKLFF.

The V and J genes are TRBV5-1 and TRBJ2-1; D is ambiguous. The CDR3 sequence is 12 residues long. V was pared by 0 bases and J by 8 bases, with 6 bases between. Germline values: CDR1 SGHRS, CDR2 YFSETQ. CDR3 DNA: TGCGCCAGCAGCTTGGTGCAGTATGAGCAGTTCTTC. Its translation is CASSLVQYEQFF.

The chain joins TRBV28 to TRBJ1-5; 9 nucleotides match TRBD1. The V and J ends lost 3 bases and 7 bases, in that order; junction bases with no gene match: 10. The CDR3 totals 16 residues. The V gene's germline CDR1 is MDHEN and CDR2 SYDVKM. The CDR3 sequence: CASSLRGQGGGQPQHF. CDR3 coding DNA: TGTGCCAGCAGTTTGAGGGGACAGGGAGGAGGCCAGCCCCAGCATTTT. Drawing the rest from reference TRBV28 and TRBJ1-5, the complete variable domain is DVKVTQSSRYLVKRTGEKVFLECVQDMDHENMFWYRQDPGLGLRLIYFSYDVKMKEKGDIPEGYSVSREKKERFSLILESASTNQTSMYLCASSLRGQGGGQPQHFGDGTRLSIL.

The J gene is TRBJ2-7, the V gene TRBV24-1; D gene ambiguous. Germline CDR1 reads KGHDR; CDR2 reads SFDVKD. V lost 2 bases and J lost 7, with 8 bases in between. This CDR3 comprises 12 residues. The CDR3 DNA reads TGTGCCACCAGTGATTCCCGATGGGAGCAGTACTTC. It specifies CATSDSRWEQYF.

The chain links TRBV2 to TRBJ1-1; 9 nucleotides line up with TRBD1. Germline lookup yields CDR1 SNHLY and CDR2 FYNNEI. The CDR3 is made up of 16 amino acids. The ends lost 10 bases at V and 0 bases at J; junction bases unmatched: 12. The DNA for the CDR3 is TGTGCCACCTTGGGGGGGACAGGGAACATGAACACTGAAGCTTTCTTT. Encoded protein: CATLGGTGNMNTEAFF.

J is TRBJ2-1 and V is TRBV9; D gene ambiguous. CDR1 is SGDLS, CDR2 YYNGEE, per germline. V was pared by 0 bases and J by 8 bases, with 12 bases between. This CDR3 is built from 14 residues. The CDR3 DNA reads as TGTGCCAGCAGCGTAGCAACCCAAAACCATGAGCAGTTCTTC. This translates into CASSVATQNHEQFF.

J is TRBJ1-1 and V is TRBV28, with a tentative D call TRBD1 (5 bases). CDR3 length equals 13 residues. The germline gives CDR1 MDHEN, CDR2 SYDVKM. The V end lost 5 bases, the J end lost 6 bases, and 13 bases lay between the germline ends. The CDR3 DNA is TGTGCCAGCAGTCTTGCTGAGGGGTCTGAAGCTTTCTTT. The encoded protein is CASSLAEGSEAFF.

This clone was seen a handful of times. In nucleotides, the CDR3 is TGTGCCACAGGGGGCCAGCCCCAGCATTTT. Protein: CATGGQPQHF. The chain employs TRBV19 and TRBJ1-5; TRBD1 matches 8 bases. From germline, CDR1 is LNHDA and CDR2 SQIVND (reference sequence). V was pared by 10 bases and J by 7 bases, with 0 bases of the junction left unmatched. The CDR3 contains 10 residues.

The gene calls are TRBV19 and TRBJ1-5; D gene uncertain. The V end was cut by 2 bases, the J end by 8 bases, with 13 bases between. This CDR3 has 14 residues. The germline CDR1 and CDR2 sequences are LNHDA and SQIVND (reference sequence). CDR3: CASSIRLLQEPQHF. DNA of the CDR3: TGTGCCAGTAGTATAAGACTCCTTCAGGAGCCCCAGCATTTT.

The V gene is TRBV19, the J gene TRBJ2-1, with D unresolved. The CDR3 has 15 amino acids. Trimming left V 2 bases short and J 0 bases short, with 8 bases between. The germline V gene encodes CDR1 LNHDA and CDR2 SQIVND (reference sequence). The CDR3 region is CASSIQVSSYNEQFF. The CDR3 nucleotides read TGTGCCAGTAGTATACAGGTCAGCTCCTACAATGAGCAGTTCTTC.